One and the same sample provided the 9 T cell receptor beta chains below, sequenced in a study of post-analysis software for immune sequencing data. General study results and limits: TRBV5-6, TRBV5-1 and TRBV20-1 were among about 5 TRBV segments more frequent in patients than controls.

cDNA libraries for TCR beta contained unique molecular identifiers. TCRdb reanalysed the PCR reads using MiXCR and keeps one entry per CDR3 protein. Of just over 250,000 distinct CDR3 sequences listed, around 34% were seen once; the top ten hold 4% to 5.5%. Their antigens remain unidentified. The sample comprised blood. The receptors shown here come from a girl aged 5-17 years with multiple sclerosis.

In this sample, this clonotype turned up many times. The rearrangement joins TRBV20-1 to TRBJ2-5, with D perhaps matching TRBD1 or TRBD2 (5 bases each). The CDR3 totals 16 residues. Trimming stripped 5 bases from V and 5 bases from J, with 24 bases between. Germline assignment: CDR1 DFQATT and CDR2 SNEGSKA (reference sequence). CDR3 sequence: CSAFFSSGPKRETQYF. CDR3 coding DNA: TGCAGTGCTTTTTTCTCCTCGGGACCAAAGAGGGAGACCCAGTACTTC.

The rearrangement joins TRBV29-1 to TRBJ2-2; D might be TRBD2 (7 bases). Between the trimmed V and J ends, which lost 4 bases and 1 base, there was a span of 22 bases. Per germline, CDR1 SQVTM and CDR2 ANQGSEA. This CDR3 spans 18 amino acids. The CDR3 loop is CSVGGRGAGALNTGELFF. CDR3 DNA: TGCAGCGTTGGAGGTCGCGGGGCGGGGGCCCTGAACACCGGGGAGCTGTTTTTT.

This clonotype was recorded at least ten times. The CDR3 region is CASSQGIWDRDTDTQYF. CDR3 nucleotides: TGCGCCAGCAGCCAAGGAATTTGGGACAGAGACACAGATACGCAGTATTTT. V gene TRBV4-1 combines with J gene TRBJ2-3; 7 bases fit TRBD1. The junction had 9 bases not matched to a gene; V was cut back by 1 base and J by 2 bases. This CDR3 has 17 residues. The germline CDR1 and CDR2 sequences are MGHRA and YSYEKL.

The chain carries TRBV5-1 and TRBJ2-3, with 11 bases matching TRBD1. CDR3 length: 15 residues. J gave up 2 bases and V 3 bases, and 2 bases lay outside the gene matches. Germline assignment: CDR1 SGHRS and CDR2 YFSETQ. DNA for the CDR3: TGCGCCAGCAGCTCGGGACAGGGGGTCACAGATACGCAGTATTTT. Translating gives CASSSGQGVTDTQYF.

J is TRBJ2-3 and V is TRBV6-1; TRBD2 matches 12 bases. V shed 5 bases, J shed 1 base, and the junction held 4 bases outside the gene matches. This CDR3 contains 16 residues. Germline assignment: CDR1 MNHNS and CDR2 SASEGT. CDR3 sequence reads: CASSWTSGDRTDTQYF. The CDR3 DNA is TGTGCCAGCAGTTGGACTAGCGGGGACCGCACAGATACGCAGTATTTT.

This clonotype was recorded only once. The V gene is TRBV28, the J gene TRBJ2-7; possible D gene TRBD2, 5 bases. The V end was cut by 8 bases, the J end by 9 bases, with 20 bases between. Germline CDR1 is MDHEN and CDR2 is SYDVKM. The CDR3 totals 13 residues. CDR3 in amino acids: CASRGRPYDRQYF. CDR3 sequence (DNA): TGTGCCAGCCGTGGGAGACCCTACGACCGGCAGTACTTC.

This clonotype was counted at least ten times. J is TRBJ1-2 and V is TRBV29-1; TRBD1 matches 8 bases. Trimming at V came to 5 bases and at J to 4 bases, leaving 6 bases not matched to a gene. CDR3 length: 13 residues. Germline values: CDR1 SQVTM, CDR2 ANQGSEA. As DNA, the CDR3 is TGCAGCGTTCTGGGGACAGGATTCTATGGCTACACCTTC. This translates into CSVLGTGFYGYTF.

This clonotype was seen only a few times. This clone may be a read error of a much larger clone one base away. The chain recombines TRBV11-2 with TRBJ2-1; perhaps TRBD1 as D (5 bases). The DNA end is more similar to TRBJ2-7, so the J call may be wrong. The germline V gene encodes CDR1 SGHAT and CDR2 FQNNGV. The CDR3 length is 12 residues. In nucleotides, the CDR3 is TGTGCCAGCAGCTCGGCAGGGTACGAGCAGTACTTC. Protein product: CASSSAGYEQYF.

This clonotype was seen many times. The chain joins TRBV11-2 to TRBJ1-5; D is perhaps TRBD1 (6 bases). Trimming removed 3 bases at V and 4 bases at J, with 10 bases between. Germline lookup yields CDR1 SGHAT and CDR2 FQNNGV. CDR3 size: 14 residues. For the CDR3, the DNA is TGTGCCAGCAGCTTTACGGACAGAAATCAGCCCCAGCATTTT. Translating it yields CASSFTDRNQPQHF.